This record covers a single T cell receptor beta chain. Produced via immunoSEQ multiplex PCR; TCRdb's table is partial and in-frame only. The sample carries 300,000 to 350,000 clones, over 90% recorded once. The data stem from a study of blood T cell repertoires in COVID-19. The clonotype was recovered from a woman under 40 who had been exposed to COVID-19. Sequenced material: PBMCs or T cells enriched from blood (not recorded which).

CDR3 sequence reads: CASSLGGSSYEQYF. CDR3 nucleotides: TGTGCCAGCAGTTTAGGAGGTAGCTCCTACGAGCAGTACTTC. This rearrangement joins TRBV6-2 or TRBV6-3 to TRBJ2-7; tentative D call: TRBD2 (5 bases). V lost 4 bases, J lost 0 bases, and 10 bases lay in between. The CDR3 has 14 residues. CDR1 and CDR2 from the germline V gene are MNHEY and SVGEGT.